A single TCR beta chain is shown here with its context. What it recognizes is unknown. The sample is drawn from a study of cytomegalovirus exposure and HLA in healthy donors. General study points: Exclusion applied to some V segments, including TRBV6-2 and TRBV6-3, as they were indistinguishable.

The PCR employed 60 Vbeta primers together with 13 Jbeta primers. Assay used: immunoSEQ multiplex PCR; TCRdb lists only in-frame clones, some missing. Among 110,000 to 150,000 clones listed, around four fifths were seen once. CDR1 and CDR2 (germline): MDHEN, SYDVKM. The CDR3 has 14 residues. V shed 1 base and J shed 5 bases, with 11 bases lying between them. Every donor was a healthy person donating bone marrow. The chain recombines TRBV28 with TRBJ1-1, with a possible D match to TRBD1 (5 bases). The clonotype originates from a boy aged 2 to 10 in good health and CMV-seronegative. Sequenced sample: PBMCs. This CDR3 is CASSLSPGWTEAFF. CDR3 DNA: TGTGCCAGCAGTTTATCTCCAGGGTGGACTGAAGCTTTCTTT.